This T cell receptor beta chain was captured by sequencing in a study of T cells in Graves' hyperthyroidism and ophthalmopathy. There are a few counts of this clonotype. V was shortened by 4 bases and J by 0 bases, with 14 bases between the two germline ends. CDR1 and CDR2 from the germline V gene are SGHRS and YFSETQ. There are 16 residues in the CDR3. It was RNA transcripts that yielded the amplified TCR beta CDR3 regions. Initially, a first-round RT-PCR of the TCR CDR3 employed the HTBI primer set. Each CDR3 protein is one row after TCRdb ran MiXCR on the multiplex PCR reads. Among approximately 400,000 distinct CDR3 sequences listed, less than 20% were seen once. Each person with ophthalmopathy scored at least 3 on the Clinical Activity Score, reached NOSPECS grade 4 or higher, and had been ill under 3 months. Used for diagnoses were clinical symptoms, serum thyroxine and TRAb, thyroid ultrasound and orbital computed tomography. Extraction of PBMCs used 8 to 10 ml of fresh peripheral blood.

The origin of this receptor is a man aged 18 to 29 with Graves' ophthalmopathy. The specimen was blood. V and J are TRBV5-1 and TRBJ1-3; no firm D call. CDR3 nucleotide sequence: TGCGCCAGCAGCCCGATCTCCAGTGTCTCTGGAAACACCATATATTTT. This encodes CASSPISSVSGNTIYF.